This entry lists 6 T cell receptor beta chains sequenced from one sample in a study of T cells in localized non-small cell lung cancer. Method: immunoSEQ multiplex PCR; TCRdb's copy keeps in-frame clones and lacks some. The data show 50,000 or so clones, with around four fifths seen just once and 15% to 20% held by the top ten. The specimen comprised peripheral blood, sampled before any cancer treatment. The receptors derive from a female donor older than 55 with stage II squamous cell lung carcinoma.

This clone is a singleton in its sample. This chain connects TRBV7-2 to TRBJ1-2; 8 bases are shared with TRBD1. Germline V gene data show CDR1 as SGHTA and CDR2 as FQGNSA. The V gene end was trimmed by 4 bases and the J gene end by 4 bases; junction bases not matched to a gene: 5. The CDR3 totals 14 residues. This chain's CDR3 is CASSSRQGSYGYTF. CDR3 DNA: TGTGCCAGCAGCTCGCGACAGGGGAGCTATGGCTACACCTTC. Based on the CDR3 plus reference TRBV7-2 and TRBJ1-2, the full variable domain is GAGVSQSPSNKVTEKGKDVELRCDPISGHTALYWYRQSLGQGLEFLIYFQGNSAPDKSGLPSDRFSAERTGGSVSTLTIQRTQQEDSAVYLCASSSRQGSYGYTFGSGTRLTVV.

The chain carries TRBV6-6 and TRBJ2-7; 9 nucleotides agree with TRBD1. The CDR3 is 15 residues long. CDR1 and CDR2 (germline): MNHNY, SVGAGI (reference sequence). Trimming at V came to 5 bases and at J to 4 bases, leaving 9 bases not matched to a gene. CDR3 DNA: TGTGCCAGCAGTCGCCCGGGACAGGGAAAGTACGAGCAGTACTTC. This sequence encodes CASSRPGQGKYEQYF.

This chain joins TRBV9 and TRBJ2-1, with D possibly TRBD1 on 6 matching bases. CDR1 is SGDLS and CDR2 is YYNGEE in the germline V gene. Trimming left V 3 bases short and J 2 bases short, with 15 bases between. The CDR3 is made up of 16 amino acids. CDR3 sequence reads: CASSAGTTDTYNEQFF. The CDR3 nucleotides are TGTGCCAGCAGCGCGGGGACAACCGACACCTACAATGAGCAGTTCTTC.

This rearrangement joins TRBV30 to TRBJ1-6; 9 bases agree with TRBD1. This CDR3 has 12 amino acids. Germline loops: CDR1 GTSNPN, CDR2 SVGIG (reference sequence). The CDR3 DNA reads as TGTGGCCCGGGACAGGGAGGATCACCCCTCCACTTT. Translation: CGPGQGGSPLHF.

The CDR3 sequence: CASSRREGHETQYF. The CDR3 bases are TGTGCCAGCTCACGACGGGAGGGCCATGAGACCCAGTACTTC. The rearrangement joins TRBV18 to TRBJ2-5; TRBD2 matches 8 bases. In germline, CDR1 is KGHSH, CDR2 LQKENI. J lost 5 bases, V lost 4 bases, and 6 bases had no gene match. The CDR3 is 14 amino acids.

DNA for the CDR3: TGTGCCAGCAGCGTATCTCGAGACATGAACACTGAAGCTTTCTTT. Amino acid sequence: CASSVSRDMNTEAFF. The chain links TRBV9 to TRBJ1-1; D ambiguous. V was clipped by 1 base and J by 0 bases, with 10 bases between them. Germline V gene sequence: CDR1 SGDLS, CDR2 YYNGEE. The CDR3 is 15 amino acids.